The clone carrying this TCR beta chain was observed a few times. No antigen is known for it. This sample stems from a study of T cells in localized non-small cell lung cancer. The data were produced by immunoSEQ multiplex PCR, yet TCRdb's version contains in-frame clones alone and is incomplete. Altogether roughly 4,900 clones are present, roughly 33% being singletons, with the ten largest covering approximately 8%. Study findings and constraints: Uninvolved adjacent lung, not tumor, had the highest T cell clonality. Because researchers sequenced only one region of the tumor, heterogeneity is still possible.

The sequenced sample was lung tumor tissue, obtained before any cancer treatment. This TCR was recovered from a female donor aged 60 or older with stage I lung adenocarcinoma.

CDR3 bases: TGTGCCACCAGCAGAGATCTTGGACTAGGGGGAGAGACCCAGTACTTC. Translation gives CATSRDLGLGGETQYF. The rearrangement links TRBV15 to TRBJ2-5, with a tentative D call TRBD2 (7 bases). Germline-derived CDR1 and CDR2 are LNHNV and YYDKDF (reference sequence). The CDR3 loop spans 16 amino acids. The V gene lost 0 bases and the J gene lost 4 bases, with 15 bases spanning the gap.